Below are 8 T cell receptor beta chains sequenced from a single sample in a study of shared clonotypes between healthy human individuals. Libraries were prepared by immunoSEQ multiplex PCR; TCRdb keeps only in-frame clonotypes and omits some of them. Of 2 million or so clones detected, about 95% appear once; the ten largest clones hold 0.9% to 1.4%. CD8 cells regarded as naive lacked CD45RO, were positively chosen for CCR7, and omitted terminally differentiated effector memory CD45RA+ cells. The sequencing sample was made of naive CD8+ T cells sorted from blood. The receptors here all came from a man between 18 and 35 years old in good health.

V usage is TRBV9 and J usage is TRBJ1-2; D gene uncertain. The germline gives CDR1 SGDLS, CDR2 YYNGEE. V gave up 10 bases and J gave up 3 bases, with 16 bases separating them. The CDR3 loop spans 13 amino acids. The CDR3 protein is CAAYGGQHYGYTF. For the CDR3, the DNA is TGTGCCGCCTATGGAGGGCAGCACTATGGCTACACCTTC.

This chain connects TRBV7-6 to TRBJ2-5; D call uncertain. With 5 bases removed from V and 1 base from J, the gap between germline ends came to 11 bases. CDR3 length: 14 residues. CDR1 is SGHVS and CDR2 is FNYEAQ in the germline V gene. The CDR3 DNA reads as TGTGCCAGCAGCGCGGCTTGGTCCCAAGAGACCCAGTACTTC. Protein sequence: CASSAAWSQETQYF. Variable domain in full (rest from reference TRBV7-6 and TRBJ2-5): GAGVSQSPRYKVTKRGQDVALRCDPISGHVSLYWYRQALGQGPEFLTYFNYEAQQDKSGLPNDRFSAERPEGSISTLTIQRTEQRDSAMYRCASSAAWSQETQYFGPGTRLLVL.

The count of this clone is one. The J gene is TRBJ1-2, the V gene TRBV29-1, with 9 bases identical to TRBD1. This CDR3 region has 13 residues. After removal of 5 bases from V and 4 bases from J, the junction contained 5 bases not matched to a gene. CDR1 and CDR2 (germline): SQVTM, ANQGSEA. CDR3 amino acids: CSVRQGEGYGYTF. CDR3 bases: TGCAGCGTTCGACAGGGGGAAGGCTATGGCTACACCTTC.

This chain uses TRBV30 with TRBJ2-7, with 7 bases aligning to TRBD2. V trimming: 0 bases; J trimming: 6 bases; junction bases outside the gene matches: 2. The germline CDR1 and CDR2 sequences are GTSNPN and SVGIG (reference sequence). The CDR3 runs to 12 residues. Here the CDR3 DNA reads TGTGCCTGGAGTGTGGGGGGGGTCGAGCAGTACTTC. Translated, it gives CAWSVGGVEQYF.

Points on this clone: Other DNA sequences within the sample encode an identical CDR3. This chain uses TRBV19 with TRBJ2-7, with D perhaps TRBD2 (5 bases). V lost 0 bases to trimming and J lost 3 bases, with 6 bases between them. Germline V gene data show CDR1 as LNHDA and CDR2 as SQIVND (reference sequence). This CDR3 contains 13 residues. The CDR3 region has the DNA TGTGCCAGTAGTATAGATCGGGGCTACGAGCAGTACTTC. Translated, it gives CASSIDRGYEQYF.

This sequence joins TRBV11-2 and TRBJ2-5; D is perhaps TRBD1 (5 bases). The germline V and J ends were trimmed by 2 bases and 1 base, with 8 bases remaining between them. The germline V gene encodes CDR1 SGHAT and CDR2 FQNNGV. CDR3 length: 14 amino acids. The CDR3 DNA reads as TGTGCCAGCAGCTTACGTGACAGCCAAGAGACCCAGTACTTC. This translates into CASSLRDSQETQYF. The full variable domain, in which reference TRBV11-2 and TRBJ2-5 provide the parts outside the CDR3, is EAGVAQSPRYKIIEKRQSVAFWCNPISGHATLYWYQQILGQGPKLLIQFQNNGVVDDSQLPKDRFSAERLKGVDSTLKIQPAKLEDSAVYLCASSLRDSQETQYFGPGTRLLVL.

The chain is built from TRBV19 and TRBJ2-1; 10 bases align to TRBD2. This CDR3 spans 15 amino acids. Looked up from germline, CDR1 is LNHDA and CDR2 is SQIVND (reference sequence). V gave up 6 bases and J gave up 3 bases; unmatched junction bases: 5. The CDR3 spells CASSVGTSDYNEQFF. CDR3 DNA: TGTGCCAGTAGCGTCGGGACTAGCGACTACAATGAGCAGTTCTTC.

V and J are TRBV7-2 and TRBJ2-3, with D perhaps TRBD2 (6 bases). Germline CDR1 and CDR2: SGHTA and FQGNSA. Trimming pared 7 bases from V and 0 bases from J, leaving 14 bases between. The CDR3 sequence is 15 residues long. The CDR3 region has the DNA TGTGCCAGCAATCCCAGCGGGCTGAGCACAGATACGCAGTATTTT. Its protein product is CASNPSGLSTDTQYF.